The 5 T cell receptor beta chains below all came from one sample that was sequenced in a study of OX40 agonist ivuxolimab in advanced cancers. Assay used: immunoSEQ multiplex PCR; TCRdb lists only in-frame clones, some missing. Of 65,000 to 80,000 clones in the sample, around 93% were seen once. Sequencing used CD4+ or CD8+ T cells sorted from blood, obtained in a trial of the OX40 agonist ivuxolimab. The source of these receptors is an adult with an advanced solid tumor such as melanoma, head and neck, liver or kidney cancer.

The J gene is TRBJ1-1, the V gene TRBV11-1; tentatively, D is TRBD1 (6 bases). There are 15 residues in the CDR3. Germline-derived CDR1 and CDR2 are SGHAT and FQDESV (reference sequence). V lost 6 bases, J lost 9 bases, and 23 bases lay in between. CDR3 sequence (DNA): TGTGCCAGCAGTACTCGAGGGGGGCGCTTGGCCCAAGCTTTCTTT. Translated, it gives CASSTRGGRLAQAFF. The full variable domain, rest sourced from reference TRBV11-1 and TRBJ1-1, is EAEVAQSPRYKITEKSQAVAFWCDPISGHATLYWYRQILGQGPELLVQFQDESVVDDSQLPKDRFSAERLKGVDSTLKIQPAELGDSAMYLCASSTRGGRLAQAFFGQGTRLTVV.

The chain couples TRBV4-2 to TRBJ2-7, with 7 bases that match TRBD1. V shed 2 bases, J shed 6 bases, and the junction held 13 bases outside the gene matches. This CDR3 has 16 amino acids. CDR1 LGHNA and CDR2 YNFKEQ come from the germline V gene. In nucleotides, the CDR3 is TGTGCCAGCAGCCAAAAGAGCCGGGACAGCTTGGCCGAGCAGTACTTC. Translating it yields CASSQKSRDSLAEQYF.

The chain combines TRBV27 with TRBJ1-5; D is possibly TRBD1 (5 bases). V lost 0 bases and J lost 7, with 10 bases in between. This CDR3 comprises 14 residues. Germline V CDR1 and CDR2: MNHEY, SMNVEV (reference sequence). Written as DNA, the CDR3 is TGTGCCAGCAGTTTATCGTCCAGGGAGCAGCCCCAGCATTTT. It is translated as CASSLSSREQPQHF.

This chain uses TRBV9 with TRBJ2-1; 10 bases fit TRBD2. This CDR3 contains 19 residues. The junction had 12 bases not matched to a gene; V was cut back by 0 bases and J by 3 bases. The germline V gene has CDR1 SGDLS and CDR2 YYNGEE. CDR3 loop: CASSVGASGRASRYNEQFF. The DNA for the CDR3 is TGTGCCAGCAGCGTAGGGGCTAGCGGGAGAGCATCACGCTACAATGAGCAGTTCTTC.

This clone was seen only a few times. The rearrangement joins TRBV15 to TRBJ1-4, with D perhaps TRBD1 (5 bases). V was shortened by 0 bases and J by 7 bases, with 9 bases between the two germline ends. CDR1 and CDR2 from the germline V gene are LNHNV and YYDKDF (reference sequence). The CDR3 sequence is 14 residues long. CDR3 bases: TGTGCCACCAGCAGAGACTCAGGGTTTGAAAAACTGTTTTTT. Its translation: CATSRDSGFEKLFF.